This T cell receptor (beta chain) was obtained from a study of yellow fever vaccine responses in identical twins. On this clonotype itself: Its antigen is still unknown.

The CDR3 loop spans 15 amino acids. Germline V CDR1 and CDR2: SGHTA, FQGNSA. Unmatched junction bases numbered 6, after V lost 3 bases and J lost 8 bases. Each CDR3 protein is one row after TCRdb ran MiXCR on the RT-PCR reads. Counted here are over 20,000 distinct CDR3 sequences, under 85% occurring once; the ten biggest clones make up about 5%. Study results and caveats: Twins' vaccine T cell response reportedly seemed partly convergent, partly personalized.

The source of this sequence is a young woman who received the yellow fever vaccine. The rearrangement joins TRBV7-2 to TRBJ2-2; 10 bases match TRBD2. Sequenced here: T cells from blood (PBMCs), unsorted or a sorted subset (not recorded which), sampled before or after yellow fever vaccination (not recorded which). CDR3 sequence: CASSFLAGGLGELFF. The CDR3 DNA reads as TGTGCCAGCAGCTTCTTAGCGGGGGGACTGGGGGAGCTGTTTTTT. Filled out from reference TRBV7-2 and TRBJ2-2, the complete variable domain reads GAGVSQSPSNKVTEKGKDVELRCDPISGHTALYWYRQSLGQGLEFLIYFQGNSAPDKSGLPSDRFSAERTGGSVSTLTIQRTQQEDSAVYLCASSFLAGGLGELFFGEGSRLTVL.